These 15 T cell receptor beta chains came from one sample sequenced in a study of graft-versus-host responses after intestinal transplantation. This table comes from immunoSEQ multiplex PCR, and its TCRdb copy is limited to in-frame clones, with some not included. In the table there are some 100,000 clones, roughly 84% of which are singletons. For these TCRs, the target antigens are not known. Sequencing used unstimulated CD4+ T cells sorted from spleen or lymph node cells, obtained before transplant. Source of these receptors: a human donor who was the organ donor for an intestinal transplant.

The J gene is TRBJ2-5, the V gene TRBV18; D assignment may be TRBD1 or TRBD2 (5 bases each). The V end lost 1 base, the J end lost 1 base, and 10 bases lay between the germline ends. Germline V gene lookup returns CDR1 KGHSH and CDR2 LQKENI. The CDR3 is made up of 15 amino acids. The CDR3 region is CASSPLGTAQETQYF. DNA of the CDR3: TGTGCCAGCTCACCACTCGGGACCGCCCAAGAGACCCAGTACTTC.

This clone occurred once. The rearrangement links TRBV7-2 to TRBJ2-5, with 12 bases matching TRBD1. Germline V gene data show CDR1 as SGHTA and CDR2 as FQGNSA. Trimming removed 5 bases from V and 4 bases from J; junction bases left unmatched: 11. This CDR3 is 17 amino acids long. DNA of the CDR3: TGTGCCAGCAGCCCGGGACAGGGGGCGCGATTTGGAGAGACCCAGTACTTC. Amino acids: CASSPGQGARFGETQYF.

In DNA, the CDR3 is TGTGCCAGCAGTTCCTCCGGGACAGGTTCCTACGAGCAGTACTTC. Amino acids: CASSSSGTGSYEQYF. This chain joins TRBV6-5 and TRBJ2-7; 8 nucleotides match TRBD1. V lost 4 bases to trimming and J lost 1 base; unmatched junction nucleotides: 6. CDR3 size: 15 residues. The germline V gene encodes CDR1 MNHEY and CDR2 SVGAGI.

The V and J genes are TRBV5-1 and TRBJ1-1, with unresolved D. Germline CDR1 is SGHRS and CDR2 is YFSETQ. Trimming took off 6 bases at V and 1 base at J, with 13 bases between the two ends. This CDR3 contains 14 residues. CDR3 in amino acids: CASTTSAANTEAFF. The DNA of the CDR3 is TGCGCCAGCACAACTTCGGCCGCGAACACTGAAGCTTTCTTT.

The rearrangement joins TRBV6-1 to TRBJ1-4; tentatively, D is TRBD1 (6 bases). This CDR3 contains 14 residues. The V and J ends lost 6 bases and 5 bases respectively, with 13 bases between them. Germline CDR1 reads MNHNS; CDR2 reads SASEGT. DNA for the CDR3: TGTGCCAGCAGCCTCGGAACAGGGAATGAAAAACTGTTTTTT. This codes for CASSLGTGNEKLFF.

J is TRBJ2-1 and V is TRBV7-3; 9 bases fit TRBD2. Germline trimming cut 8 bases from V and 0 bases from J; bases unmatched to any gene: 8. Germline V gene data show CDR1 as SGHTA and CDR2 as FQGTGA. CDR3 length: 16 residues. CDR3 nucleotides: TGTGCCAGCGCAGAGCGGGGGGCTAGCTCCTACAATGAGCAGTTCTTC. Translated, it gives CASAERGASSYNEQFF.

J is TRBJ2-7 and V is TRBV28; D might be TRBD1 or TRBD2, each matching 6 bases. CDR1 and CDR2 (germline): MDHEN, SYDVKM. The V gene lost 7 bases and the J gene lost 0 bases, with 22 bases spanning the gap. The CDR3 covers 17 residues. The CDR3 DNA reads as TGTGCCAGCATCGGGGGACAAGGGTGGGGAAGCTCCTACGAGCAGTACTTC. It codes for CASIGGQGWGSSYEQYF.

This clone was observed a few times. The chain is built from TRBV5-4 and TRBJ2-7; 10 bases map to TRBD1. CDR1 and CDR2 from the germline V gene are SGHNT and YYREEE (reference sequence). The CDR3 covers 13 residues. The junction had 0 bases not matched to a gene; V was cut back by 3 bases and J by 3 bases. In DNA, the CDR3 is TGTGCCAGCAGCTGGACAGGGGGCTACGAGCAGTACTTC. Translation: CASSWTGGYEQYF.

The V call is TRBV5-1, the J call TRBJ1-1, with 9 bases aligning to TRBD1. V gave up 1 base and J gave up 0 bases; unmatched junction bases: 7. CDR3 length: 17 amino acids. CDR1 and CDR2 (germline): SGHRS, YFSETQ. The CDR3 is CASSLSYRGLMNTEAFF. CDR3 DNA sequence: TGCGCCAGCAGCTTGTCCTACAGGGGGCTTATGAACACTGAAGCTTTCTTT.

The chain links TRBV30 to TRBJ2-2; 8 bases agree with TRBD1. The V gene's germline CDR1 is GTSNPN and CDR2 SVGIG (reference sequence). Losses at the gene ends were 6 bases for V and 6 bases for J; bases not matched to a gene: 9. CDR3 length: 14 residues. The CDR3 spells CACKTGEDAGELFF. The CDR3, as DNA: TGTGCCTGCAAGACAGGGGAGGATGCCGGGGAGCTGTTTTTT.

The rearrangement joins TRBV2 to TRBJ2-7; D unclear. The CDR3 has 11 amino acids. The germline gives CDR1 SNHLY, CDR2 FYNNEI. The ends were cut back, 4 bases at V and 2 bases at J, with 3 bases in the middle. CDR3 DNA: TGTGCCAGCAGTGTCCCCTACGAGCAGTACTTC. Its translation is CASSVPYEQYF.

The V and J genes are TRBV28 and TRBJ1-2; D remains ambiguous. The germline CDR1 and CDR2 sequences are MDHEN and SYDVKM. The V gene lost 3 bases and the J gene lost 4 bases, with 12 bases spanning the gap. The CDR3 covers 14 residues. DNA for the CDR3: TGTGCCAGCAGTTTTCCGACCAGCGGCTATGGCTACACCTTC. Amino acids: CASSFPTSGYGYTF.

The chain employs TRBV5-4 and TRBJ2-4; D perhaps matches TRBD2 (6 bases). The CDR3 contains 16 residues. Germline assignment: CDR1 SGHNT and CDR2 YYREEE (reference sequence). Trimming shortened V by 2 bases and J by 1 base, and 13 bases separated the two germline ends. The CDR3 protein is CASSFGGIGAKNIQYF. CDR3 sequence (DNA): TGTGCCAGCAGCTTTGGGGGGATAGGGGCCAAAAACATTCAGTACTTC.

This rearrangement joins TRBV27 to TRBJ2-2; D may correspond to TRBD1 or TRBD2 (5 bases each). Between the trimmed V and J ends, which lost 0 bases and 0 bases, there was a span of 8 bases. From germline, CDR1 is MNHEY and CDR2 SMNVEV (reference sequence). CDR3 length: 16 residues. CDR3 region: CASSLSRDPNTGELFF. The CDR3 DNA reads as TGTGCCAGCAGTTTATCGAGGGACCCGAACACCGGGGAGCTGTTTTTT.

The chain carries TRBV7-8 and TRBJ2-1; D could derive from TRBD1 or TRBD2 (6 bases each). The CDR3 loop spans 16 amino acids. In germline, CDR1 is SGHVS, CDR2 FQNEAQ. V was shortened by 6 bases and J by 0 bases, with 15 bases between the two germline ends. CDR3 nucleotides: TGTGCCAGCAGTCATCGGGGGCTGCCCTCCTACAATGAGCAGTTCTTC. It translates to CASSHRGLPSYNEQFF.